Below, 32 T cell receptor beta chains from the same sample are listed, as sequenced in a study of T cell repertoires in cytomegalovirus infection. A single record per CDR3 protein comes from TCRdb applying MiXCR to the reads. The profile covers approximately 500,000 distinct CDR3 sequences, with about 11% appearing a single time and roughly a tenth taken by the ten largest. The sequencing input was PBMCs. These receptors were collected from a human donor in good health (CMV status not recorded). Some clones in this sample may be carry-over from other donors' samples.

Details on this clonotype: This may be a read error: a much more frequent sequence differs by one nucleotide. The genes are TRBV14 and TRBJ1-5; possible D gene TRBD1, 5 bases. This CDR3 contains 14 residues. Trimming took 2 bases from V and 11 from J, leaving 16 bases between them. The V gene's germline CDR1 is SGHDN and CDR2 FVKESK. The DNA for the CDR3 is TGTGCCAGCAGCCAACATGACAGCCCATTAGCCCAGCATTTT. As protein: CASSQHDSPLAQHF.

This clonotype was detected ten times or more. DNA for the CDR3: TGTGCCAGCAGCTGGGGGCCCGGGCAGCACAATGAGCAGTTCTTC. This gives the protein CASSWGPGQHNEQFF. V and J are TRBV5-4 and TRBJ2-1; D is possibly TRBD1 (6 bases). Germline CDR1 reads SGHNT; CDR2 reads YYREEE (reference sequence). The CDR3 sequence is 15 residues long. V was cut by 3 bases and J by 5 bases, with 15 bases left in between.

This clonotype was seen many times. The chain recombines TRBV7-9 with TRBJ2-7; D is possibly TRBD2 (6 bases). The V gene lost 11 bases and the J gene lost 3 bases, with 20 bases spanning the gap. This CDR3 is 14 amino acids long. Germline V lookup: CDR1 SEHNR, CDR2 FQNEAQ (reference sequence). Written as DNA, the CDR3 is TGTGCCTCCAGCGGGCAGGGAGTTCACTACGAGCAGTACTTC. Translation gives CASSGQGVHYEQYF.

This clonotype was seen many times. The rearrangement links TRBV11-2 to TRBJ2-7, with 8 bases matching TRBD1. CDR1 is SGHAT, CDR2 FQNNGV, per germline. The V gene end was trimmed by 5 bases and the J gene end by 3 bases; junction bases not matched to a gene: 15. CDR3 length: 17 amino acids. The CDR3 loop is CASSPRATGGEGYEQYF. For the CDR3, the DNA is TGTGCCAGCAGCCCTAGAGCCACAGGGGGAGAAGGCTACGAGCAGTACTTC.

The chain employs TRBV29-1 and TRBJ2-7; D gene unclear. The CDR3 totals 14 residues. V was cut by 1 base and J by 0 bases, with 10 bases left in between. CDR1 SQVTM and CDR2 ANQGSEA come from the germline V gene. The CDR3 region has the DNA TGCAGCGTTGAAGGCAACAGAGACTCCTACGAGCAGTACTTC. It specifies CSVEGNRDSYEQYF.

This clonotype was counted at least ten times. V and J are TRBV6-5 and TRBJ2-7; perhaps TRBD2 as D (6 bases). CDR1 MNHEY and CDR2 SVGAGI come from the germline V gene. V was cut by 2 bases and J by 0 bases, with 20 bases left in between. This CDR3 is 18 amino acids long. In DNA form, the CDR3 reads TGTGCCAGCAGTTACGGGAGGTTGGCGGACGTAGCCTCCTACGAGCAGTACTTC. Translation: CASSYGRLADVASYEQYF.

This clonotype has ten or more counts. The chain carries TRBV7-2 and TRBJ2-3; D is unclear. In germline, CDR1 is SGHTA, CDR2 FQGNSA. V lost 5 bases, J lost 0 bases, and 12 bases lay in between. This CDR3 contains 15 residues. CDR3 DNA: TGTGCCAGCAGCCTCAGGTCTGGGAGCACAGATACGCAGTATTTT. Protein: CASSLRSGSTDTQYF.

This clonotype has ten or more counts. The chain recombines TRBV6-4 with TRBJ2-7, with TRBD1 matching over 9 bases. Germline V gene lookup returns CDR1 MRHNA and CDR2 SNTAGT. V was clipped by 8 bases and J by 0 bases; unmatched bases: 8. This CDR3 is built from 15 residues. The CDR3 spells CASPGGQGLSYEQYF. The CDR3 region has the DNA TGTGCCAGCCCTGGGGGACAGGGACTCTCCTACGAGCAGTACTTC.

This clonotype was found many times. The rearrangement links TRBV14 to TRBJ1-1; no clear D gene. The germline gives CDR1 SGHDN, CDR2 FVKESK. The CDR3 spans 13 residues. Trimming left V 0 bases short and J 0 bases short, with 2 bases between. Written as DNA, the CDR3 is TGTGCCAGCAGCCAAGACCTGAACACTGAAGCTTTCTTT. Translation gives CASSQDLNTEAFF.

This clonotype was counted at least ten times. The gene calls are TRBV19 and TRBJ2-7; the D is unclear. V was clipped by 3 bases and J by 3 bases, with 15 bases between them. Germline V gene sequence: CDR1 LNHDA, CDR2 SQIVND (reference sequence). This CDR3 is built from 15 residues. The DNA of the CDR3 is TGTGCCAGTAGTATGGGCCTCCACCAAATCTACGAGCAGTACTTC. Translated: CASSMGLHQIYEQYF.

This clonotype was counted ten times or more. The rearrangement uses TRBV5-4 and TRBJ1-2; 7 bases agree with TRBD1. CDR3 length: 14 residues. After removal of 4 bases from V and 2 bases from J, the junction contained 5 bases not matched to a gene. The germline CDR1 and CDR2 sequences are SGHNT and YYREEE (reference sequence). This CDR3 is CASSPVGQNYGYTF. CDR3 nucleotide sequence: TGTGCCAGCAGCCCTGTGGGACAGAACTATGGCTACACCTTC.

The chain combines TRBV20-1 with TRBJ2-1; 8 nucleotides match TRBD2. Germline V gene lookup returns CDR1 DFQATT and CDR2 SNEGSKA (reference sequence). Trimming at V came to 3 bases and at J to 1 base, leaving 5 bases not matched to a gene. The CDR3 runs 15 residues. The CDR3 loop reads CSASSERGSYNEQFF. The DNA for the CDR3 is TGCAGTGCTAGCTCGGAGCGGGGGTCCTACAATGAGCAGTTCTTC.

This clonotype has a count of ten or more. This chain links TRBV19 with TRBJ1-5, with a tentative D call TRBD1 (5 bases). This CDR3 region has 14 residues. Germline V gives CDR1 LNHDA, CDR2 SQIVND (reference sequence). The V end lost 6 bases, the J end lost 0 bases, and 9 bases lay between the germline ends. CDR3 region: CASRGTDSNQPQHF. The CDR3 nucleotides read TGTGCCAGTAGAGGGACGGATAGCAATCAGCCCCAGCATTTT.

This clonotype has a handful of counts. This chain connects TRBV5-6 to TRBJ2-7; the D is unclear. Trimming removed 2 bases from V and 5 bases from J, with 11 bases in between. From germline, CDR1 is SGHDT and CDR2 YYEEEE. This CDR3 spans 13 amino acids. CDR3 DNA sequence: TGTGCCAGCAGCTTTCCTATTAATGACGAGCAGTACTTC. This codes for CASSFPINDEQYF.

There are many counts of this clonotype. The chain joins TRBV29-1 to TRBJ1-1; D gene ambiguous. CDR1 is SQVTM, CDR2 ANQGSEA, per germline. Trimming removed 7 bases from V and 7 bases from J, with 16 bases in between. The CDR3 runs to 12 residues. In DNA, the CDR3 is TGCAGCGCCGAGACCACTCAGGTTGAAGCTTTCTTT. Amino acid sequence: CSAETTQVEAFF.

This clonotype was counted only a few times. This CDR3 is missing its conserved last phenylalanine or tryptophan, likely due to a read error. The DNA is left out, because the CDR3 cannot be placed on it with certainty; the CDR3 is given as TCRdb lists it. This sequence joins TRBV20-1 and TRBJ2-1; the table's TRBD1 call for D was not verified on the DNA. Per the germline V gene, CDR1 is DFQATT and CDR2 is SNEGSKA (reference sequence). Including both end residues, the CDR3 is 13 amino acids long. CDR3: CSARGGGGELEAH.

This clonotype came up many times. The chain couples TRBV28 to TRBJ2-3; weak D call: TRBD1 (5 bases). The germline V gene has CDR1 MDHEN and CDR2 SYDVKM. This CDR3 region has 14 residues. V was cut by 2 bases and J by 4 bases, with 10 bases left in between. CDR3 amino acids: CASSLAGFADTQYF. The CDR3 DNA follows: TGTGCCAGCAGTTTAGCAGGGTTCGCAGATACGCAGTATTTT.

This clonotype was seen a few times. The gene calls are TRBV27 and TRBJ2-7; 10 bases agree with TRBD2. V shed 3 bases and J 4 bases; nucleotides not matched to a gene: 12. The CDR3 extends over 17 amino acids. Germline CDR1 is MNHEY and CDR2 is SMNVEV (reference sequence). For the CDR3, the DNA is TGTGCCAGCAGTTTTCTGCAAGCGGGGGGGGGACCTTACGAGCAGTACTTC. Amino acid sequence: CASSFLQAGGGPYEQYF.

At least ten counts were recorded for this clonotype. The rearrangement uses TRBV20-1 and TRBJ2-5; maybe TRBD2 (5 bases). The germline gives CDR1 DFQATT, CDR2 SNEGSKA (reference sequence). The CDR3 has 15 residues. V lost 3 bases, J lost 3 bases, and 17 bases lay in between. The CDR3 nucleotides are TGCAGTGCTAGGTCAGCGGAGGTCTTTGAAGAGACCCAGTACTTC. This gives the protein CSARSAEVFEETQYF.

In its sample, this clonotype was seen many times. The chain carries TRBV7-9 and TRBJ2-3, with 7 bases matching TRBD2. The CDR3 runs to 15 residues. V shed 7 bases, J shed 2 bases, and the junction held 9 bases outside the gene matches. Germline assignment: CDR1 SEHNR and CDR2 FQNEAQ (reference sequence). The CDR3 sequence: CASTSAGALTDTQYF. The CDR3 region has the DNA TGTGCCAGCACTAGTGCGGGAGCCCTCACAGATACGCAGTATTTT.

This chain connects TRBV3-1 to TRBJ2-3; 7 bases fit TRBD1. The junction had 3 bases not matched to a gene; V was cut back by 2 bases and J by 4 bases. This CDR3 comprises 14 residues. CDR1 and CDR2 from the germline V gene are LGHDT and YNNKEL (reference sequence). CDR3 region: CASSQRGPADTQYF. The CDR3 nucleotides are TGTGCCAGCAGCCAAAGGGGGCCCGCAGATACGCAGTATTTT.

CDR3 coding DNA: TGCAGTGCTAGGGGAGGGCCTGAGCAGTACTTC. It is translated as CSARGGPEQYF. This chain links TRBV20-1 with TRBJ2-7; the match to TRBD2 covers 7 bases. The CDR3 is 11 amino acids. The V gene end was trimmed by 3 bases and the J gene end by 7 bases; junction bases not matched to a gene: 3. Germline CDR1 reads DFQATT; CDR2 reads SNEGSKA (reference sequence).

This clonotype was seen a few times. The chain uses TRBV20-1 and TRBJ2-5, with 8 bases aligning to TRBD2. V shed 6 bases and J 5 bases; nucleotides not matched to a gene: 11. Germline lookup yields CDR1 DFQATT and CDR2 SNEGSKA (reference sequence). CDR3 length: 14 residues. As DNA, the CDR3 is TGCAGTGCCTGGGCGGGGGGAGGGCCCGAGACCCAGTACTTC. This gives the protein CSAWAGGGPETQYF.

The table lists this clonotype with many counts. The chain is built from TRBV12-3 or TRBV12-4 and TRBJ2-3; D call uncertain. The CDR3 extends over 12 amino acids. V was trimmed by 6 bases and J by 7 bases, leaving 11 bases between them. This chain's CDR3 is CASSPPKNTQYF. CDR3 nucleotide sequence: TGTGCCAGCAGCCCCCCCAAAAATACGCAGTATTTT.

The rearrangement joins TRBV2 to TRBJ2-1; 11 bases fit TRBD2. This CDR3 has 15 residues. CDR1 is SNHLY, CDR2 FYNNEI, per germline. The J segment lost 4 bases and the V segment lost 4 bases, leaving 3 bases of the junction unmatched. CDR3 sequence (DNA): TGTGCCAGCAGTGGGGGGACTAGCGGTTACAATGAGCAGTTCTTC. Translation: CASSGGTSGYNEQFF.

Ten or more counts support this clonotype. The chain recombines TRBV7-2 with TRBJ2-5; D is undetermined. The CDR3 has 13 amino acids. The V gene's germline CDR1 is SGHTA and CDR2 FQGNSA. Trimming removed 7 bases from V and 5 bases from J, with 14 bases in between. In nucleotides, the CDR3 is TGTGCCAGCACCCTGGGCGTCCGGGAGACCCAGTACTTC. It translates to CASTLGVRETQYF. Supplemented by reference TRBV7-2 and TRBJ2-5, the full variable domain reads GAGVSQSPSNKVTEKGKDVELRCDPISGHTALYWYRQSLGQGLEFLIYFQGNSAPDKSGLPSDRFSAERTGGSVSTLTIQRTQQEDSAVYLCASTLGVRETQYFGPGTRLLVL.

This clonotype was observed many times. The chain has TRBV7-2 and TRBJ2-3; perhaps D is TRBD1 or TRBD2 (6 bases each). CDR3 length: 15 residues. Deletions cut 4 bases from V and 4 bases from J, with 15 bases between. The germline gives CDR1 SGHTA, CDR2 FQGNSA. For the CDR3, the DNA is TGTGCCAGCAGCTCGTACGTAGGGGGGCCAGATACGCAGTATTTT. Protein product: CASSSYVGGPDTQYF.

This clonotype was recorded many times. The V gene is TRBV7-8, the J gene TRBJ2-2; 8 nucleotides line up with TRBD2. Germline-derived CDR1 and CDR2 are SGHVS and FQNEAQ. CDR3 length: 18 residues. Unmatched junction bases numbered 8, after V lost 0 bases and J lost 2 bases. The CDR3 nucleotides read TGTGCCAGCAGCTTAGCTCTGGCGGGGGGACTTAACACCGGGGAGCTGTTTTTT. It is translated as CASSLALAGGLNTGELFF.

This clonotype was observed a few times. J is TRBJ2-5 and V is TRBV2, with D perhaps matching TRBD1 or TRBD2 (5 bases each). CDR3 size: 12 residues. Germline V gene sequence: CDR1 SNHLY, CDR2 FYNNEI. Trimming took 7 bases from V and 5 from J, leaving 11 bases between them. The CDR3 DNA reads as TGTGCCAGCAACGGGGCAGCGGAGACCCAGTACTTC. This translates into CASNGAAETQYF. The complete variable domain, with remaining parts taken from reference TRBV2 and TRBJ2-5, reads EPEVTQTPSHQVTQMGQEVILRCVPISNHLYFYWYRQILGQKVEFLVSFYNNEISEKSEIFDDQFSVERPDGSNFTLKIRSTKLEDSAMYFCASNGAAETQYFGPGTRLLVL.

V usage is TRBV7-9 and J usage is TRBJ2-2; 9 positions match TRBD2. The V segment lost 6 bases and the J segment 2 bases; nucleotides outside the gene matches: 4. The CDR3 consists of 15 residues. Germline-derived CDR1 and CDR2 are SEHNR and FQNEAQ (reference sequence). CDR3 residues: CASRWTSDNTGELFF. The CDR3 DNA follows: TGTGCCAGCAGATGGACTAGCGATAACACCGGGGAGCTGTTTTTT.

In this sample, this clonotype turned up a few times. The V gene is TRBV11-3, the J gene TRBJ2-2; 7 nucleotides agree with TRBD1. This CDR3 spans 12 amino acids. The ends lost 2 bases at V and 14 bases at J; junction bases unmatched: 5. Germline V gene lookup returns CDR1 SGHNT and CDR2 YENEEA. Here the CDR3 DNA reads TGTGCCAGCAGCTTACCGGGACAGCCCCTGTTTTTT. Protein: CASSLPGQPLFF.

There are many counts of this clonotype. This sequence joins TRBV6-5 and TRBJ1-2, with a tentative D call TRBD1 (6 bases). CDR1 and CDR2 from the germline V gene are MNHEY and SVGAGI. The CDR3 spans 17 residues. Trimming removed 0 bases at V and 3 bases at J, with 17 bases between. The CDR3 spells CASSYSIWEGVDYGYTF. DNA for the CDR3: TGTGCCAGCAGTTACTCGATCTGGGAGGGGGTAGACTATGGCTACACCTTC.